The rows below give T cell receptor beta chains drawn from one sample of a study of shared clonotypes between healthy human individuals. The data were produced by immunoSEQ multiplex PCR, yet TCRdb's version contains in-frame clones alone and is incomplete. Among approximately 2.5 million clones listed, roughly nine tenths were seen once. Input material: naive CD4+ T cells sorted from blood. These TCRs come from a man between 18 and 29 years old in good health. The CDR3 runs from the conserved cysteine through the conserved F or W. D genes are given only for firm matches. Clone size is stated in some rows and not others, as once, few, many or a class when expanded.

TRBJ1-2 | TRBV19 | - | - | CASSTRLGGGAAYGYTF | TGTGCCAGTAGCACCAGACTCGGAGGGGGGGCCGCCTATGGCTACACCTTC
TRBJ2-1 | TRBV7-3 | - | - | CASSPTRDSYNEQFF | TGTGCCAGCAGCCCGACCCGGGATTCCTACAATGAGCAGTTCTTC
TRBJ2-2 | TRBV18 | - | - | CASSLQGDTGELFF | TGTGCCAGCTCATTACAGGGTGACACCGGGGAGCTGTTTTTT
TRBJ2-1 | TRBV11-3 | TRBD1 | once | CASSRQGAYNEQFF | TGTGCCAGCAGCCGACAGGGGGCCTACAATGAGCAGTTCTTC
TRBJ2-7 | TRBV20-1 | - | - | CSASWLYEQYF | TGCAGTGCTAGTTGGCTATACGAGCAGTACTTC
TRBJ2-1 | TRBV5-8 | - | once | CASSYRDPGNEQFF | TGTGCCAGCAGCTACCGGGACCCAGGGAATGAGCAGTTCTTC
TRBJ2-7 | TRBV6-6 | - | - | CASSTRGFYEQYF | TGTGCCAGCAGCACTAGGGGGTTCTACGAGCAGTACTTC
TRBJ2-1 | TRBV6-6 | TRBD2 | - | CASSPGTISEQFF | TGTGCCAGCAGTCCCGGGACTATATCTGAGCAGTTCTTC
TRBJ1-6 | TRBV4-1 | - | - | CASSQDRSRDLNSPLHF | TGCGCCAGCAGCCAAGATCGGTCCAGAGATCTTAATTCACCCCTCCACTTT
TRBJ1-2 | TRBV6-5 | - | - | CASSARDYGYTF | TGTGCCAGCAGTGCCAGGGACTATGGCTACACCTTC
TRBJ2-7 | TRBV7-2 | - | - | CASSGTGSTLSYEQYF | TGTGCCAGCAGCGGAACAGGGAGCACCCTCTCCTACGAGCAGTACTTC
TRBJ1-6 | TRBV4-3 | TRBD1 | few | CASSQDPQGAYNSPLHF | TGCGCCAGCAGCCAAGATCCCCAGGGGGCCTATAATTCACCCCTCCACTTT
TRBJ2-3 | TRBV6-5 | TRBD1 | - | CASSPRTGSTDTQYF | TGTGCCAGCAGCCCCCGGACAGGGAGCACAGATACGCAGTATTTT
TRBJ2-5 | TRBV5-4 | TRBD2 | - | CASSGGPAGGQETQYF | TGTGCCAGCAGCGGTGGGCCAGCGGGGGGGCAAGAGACCCAGTACTTC
TRBJ2-7 | TRBV28 | TRBD1 | - | CASRDRGYEQYF | TGTGCCAGCAGGGACAGGGGTTACGAGCAGTACTTC
TRBJ1-2 | TRBV7-2 | - | - | CASSSLRDVFGYTF | TGTGCCAGCAGCTCGCTCCGGGACGTATTCGGCTACACCTTC
TRBJ2-6 | TRBV19 | - | - | CASSMAFWSNVLTF | TGTGCCAGTAGTATGGCCTTCTGGTCCAACGTCCTGACTTTC
TRBJ1-3 | TRBV28 | - | - | CASSFWVGSGNTIYF | TGTGCCAGCAGTTTTTGGGTGGGCTCTGGAAACACCATATATTTT
TRBJ2-7 | TRBV19 | - | - | CASRGTRSYEQYF | TGTGCCAGTAGAGGTACGCGCTCCTACGAGCAGTACTTC
TRBJ2-7 | TRBV11-1 | - | - | CASSQGSLSSYEQYF | TGTGCCAGCAGCCAGGGGTCCCTGAGCTCCTACGAGCAGTACTTC
TRBJ2-7 | TRBV5-1 | - | - | CASSLDTGNYEQYF | TGCGCCAGCAGCTTGGATACAGGGAACTACGAGCAGTACTTC
TRBJ1-4 | TRBV7-3 | TRBD1 | once | CASSSHRDRDATNEKLFF | TGTGCCAGCAGCTCACACCGGGACAGGGACGCAACTAATGAAAAACTGTTTTTT
TRBJ1-2 | TRBV18 | - | - | CASSPNTDSLYGYTF | TGTGCCAGCTCACCCAACACAGATTCCCTCTATGGCTACACCTTC
TRBJ2-2 | TRBV30 | - | - | CAWSALPGARGELFF | TGTGCCTGGAGCGCCCTCCCGGGGGCAAGGGGGGAGCTGTTTTTT
TRBJ1-5 | TRBV27 | TRBD1 | once | CASSDRGGQPQHF | TGTGCCAGCAGTGACAGGGGTGGTCAGCCCCAGCATTTT
TRBJ2-3 | TRBV6-6 | TRBD2 | - | CASSYSPGLDTDTQYF | TGTGCCAGCAGTTACTCCCCGGGACTAGACACAGATACGCAGTATTTT
TRBJ1-4 | TRBV11-2 | TRBD1 | - | CASSLNPGQLNEKLFF | TGTGCCAGCAGCTTAAACCCGGGACAGCTCAATGAAAAACTGTTTTTT
TRBJ2-5 | TRBV5-1 | TRBD1 | - | CASSLVVGTGAQETQYF | TGCGCCAGCAGCTTGGTAGTTGGGACAGGGGCCCAAGAGACCCAGTACTTC
TRBJ1-1 | TRBV2 | - | - | CASSDRTRIMTEAFF | TGTGCCAGCAGTGATAGGACCCGGATTATGACTGAAGCTTTCTTT
TRBJ1-5 | TRBV18 | TRBD1 | - | CASSASGTGVRNQPQHF | TGTGCCAGCTCAGCGTCCGGGACAGGGGTCCGCAATCAGCCCCAGCATTTT
TRBJ2-1 | TRBV4-1 | - | - | CASSQAGAKVGEQFF | TGCGCCAGCAGCCAAGCAGGGGCCAAGGTGGGTGAGCAGTTCTTC
TRBJ1-1 | TRBV5-4 | - | - | CASSPGGGLRTEAFF | TGTGCCAGCAGCCCGGGTGGGGGTTTACGCACTGAAGCTTTCTTT
TRBJ2-3 | TRBV5-4 | TRBD2 | once | CASSSGGAGTDTQYF | TGTGCCAGCAGCAGCGGGGGGGCAGGGACAGATACGCAGTATTTT
TRBJ2-6 | TRBV27 | - | - | CASSFRGSGANVLTF | TGTGCCAGCAGTTTTCGGGGCTCTGGGGCCAACGTCCTGACTTTC
TRBJ1-1 | TRBV9 | - | - | CASSVRGANTEAFF | TGTGCCAGCAGCGTCCGGGGTGCGAACACTGAAGCTTTCTTT
TRBJ1-4 | TRBV6-1 | - | - | CASSEGGKPNEKLFF | TGTGCCAGCAGTGAAGGCGGAAAGCCTAATGAAAAACTGTTTTTT
TRBJ1-5 | TRBV9 | - | - | CASSQGHNHQPQHF | TGTGCCAGCAGCCAAGGACATAACCATCAGCCCCAGCATTTT